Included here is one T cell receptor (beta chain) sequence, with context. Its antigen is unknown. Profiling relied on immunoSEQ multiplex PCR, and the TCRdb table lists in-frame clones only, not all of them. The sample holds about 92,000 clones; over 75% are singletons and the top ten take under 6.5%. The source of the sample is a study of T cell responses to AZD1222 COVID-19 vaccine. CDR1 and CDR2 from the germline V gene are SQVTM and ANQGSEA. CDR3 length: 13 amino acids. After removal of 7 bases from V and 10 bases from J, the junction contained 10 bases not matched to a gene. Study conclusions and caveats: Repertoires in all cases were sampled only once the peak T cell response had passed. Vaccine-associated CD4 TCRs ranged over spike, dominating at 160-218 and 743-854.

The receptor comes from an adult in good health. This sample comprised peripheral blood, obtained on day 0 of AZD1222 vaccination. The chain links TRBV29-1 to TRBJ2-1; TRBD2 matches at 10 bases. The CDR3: CSERLAGAGEQFF. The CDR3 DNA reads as TGCAGCGAGAGGCTAGCGGGAGCGGGGGAGCAGTTCTTC.